The 23 T cell receptor beta chains below all came from one sample that was sequenced in a study of graft-versus-host responses after intestinal transplantation. The assay was immunoSEQ multiplex PCR, and TCRdb's table has in-frame clones only and misses some. The data contain around 96,000 clones, 75% to 95% of them singletons. Sample: PBMCs, taken roughly 450 days after intestinal transplant. The receptors come from a human patient who received an intestinal transplant, so some T cells may come from the graft donor.

This chain connects TRBV7-3 to TRBJ1-3; weak D call: TRBD1 (5 bases). V was pared by 7 bases and J by 4 bases, with 11 bases between. The CDR3 has 13 residues. The germline V gene encodes CDR1 SGHTA and CDR2 FQGTGA. Written as DNA, the CDR3 is TGTGCCAGCACCCCGGGGGTCGGAAACACCATATATTTT. As protein: CASTPGVGNTIYF.

This chain joins TRBV19 and TRBJ1-6; 8 positions match TRBD1. CDR3 size: 14 residues. The V and J ends lost 6 bases and 6 bases, in that order; junction bases with no gene match: 4. Germline V gene lookup returns CDR1 LNHDA and CDR2 SQIVND (reference sequence). CDR3 sequence reads: CASSLGQANSPLHF. The CDR3 DNA reads as TGTGCCAGTAGCCTGGGACAGGCTAATTCACCCCTCCACTTT.

The chain joins TRBV10-3 to TRBJ1-1; unclear D gene. The germline CDR1 and CDR2 sequences are ENHRY and SYGVKD. The CDR3 length is 15 residues. Trimming removed 0 bases from V and 1 base from J, with 9 bases in between. This chain's CDR3 is CAISESILANTEAFF. CDR3 coding DNA: TGTGCCATCAGTGAGTCGATTTTGGCGAACACTGAAGCTTTCTTT.

The rearrangement joins TRBV2 to TRBJ2-5; D is tentatively TRBD1 or TRBD2 (7 bases each). The germline V gene encodes CDR1 SNHLY and CDR2 FYNNEI. Trimming removed 5 bases at V and 5 bases at J, with 24 bases between. The CDR3 runs to 17 residues. This chain's CDR3 is CASSSPTGEGYGETQYF. The CDR3 nucleotides read TGTGCCAGCAGTAGCCCCACAGGGGAGGGATACGGGGAGACCCAGTACTTC.

The rearrangement uses TRBV2 and TRBJ1-1; D perhaps matches TRBD1 (6 bases). V was trimmed by 10 bases and J by 1 base, leaving 10 bases between them. Germline CDR1 is SNHLY and CDR2 is FYNNEI. The CDR3 is made up of 12 amino acids. The CDR3 spells CAIRGQNTEAFF. CDR3 DNA sequence: TGTGCCATCAGGGGACAGAACACTGAAGCTTTCTTT.

The gene calls are TRBV27 and TRBJ1-2; TRBD1 might be the D (6 bases). Germline V gene sequence: CDR1 MNHEY, CDR2 SMNVEV (reference sequence). Trimming removed 4 bases at V and 5 bases at J, with 11 bases between. This CDR3 has 13 amino acids. Here the CDR3 reads CASSWGAGYGYTF. Written as DNA, the CDR3 is TGTGCCAGCAGTTGGGGGGCAGGATATGGCTACACCTTC.

V usage is TRBV4-1 and J usage is TRBJ2-1; 8 bases fit TRBD1. The trim removed 5 bases at V and 4 bases at J, leaving 7 bases unmatched. The CDR3 consists of 15 residues. Germline V lookup: CDR1 MGHRA, CDR2 YSYEKL. Here the CDR3 reads CASSKGDRPYNEQFF. CDR3 DNA: TGCGCCAGCAGCAAAGGGGACAGGCCTTACAATGAGCAGTTCTTC.

The chain combines TRBV4-2 with TRBJ2-3, with 8 bases that match TRBD2. The CDR3 covers 15 residues. V was clipped by 0 bases and J by 4 bases; unmatched bases: 3. Germline loops: CDR1 LGHNA, CDR2 YNFKEQ. CDR3 in amino acids: CASSQDRGGPDTQYF. CDR3 bases: TGTGCCAGCAGCCAAGATCGGGGGGGCCCAGATACGCAGTATTTT.

V usage is TRBV7-9 and J usage is TRBJ1-2; possibly TRBD1 for D (5 bases). The V gene's germline CDR1 is SEHNR and CDR2 FQNEAQ (reference sequence). This CDR3 comprises 15 residues. V was cut by 4 bases and J by 4 bases, with 16 bases left in between. CDR3: CASSSAAGASYGYTF. The CDR3 DNA is TGTGCCAGCAGCTCTGCGGCCGGGGCCTCCTATGGCTACACCTTC.

The genes are TRBV2 and TRBJ2-7; D unresolved. V was shortened by 0 bases and J by 4 bases, with 10 bases between the two germline ends. Germline lookup yields CDR1 SNHLY and CDR2 FYNNEI. The CDR3 has 14 residues. The CDR3 sequence is CASSEARFRYEQYF. Here the CDR3 DNA reads TGTGCCAGCAGTGAAGCGAGGTTCAGATACGAGCAGTACTTC.

V gene TRBV7-2 combines with J gene TRBJ2-7, with unresolved D. V lost 5 bases and J lost 7, with 15 bases in between. The CDR3 covers 13 residues. Germline V lookup: CDR1 SGHTA, CDR2 FQGNSA. The CDR3, as DNA: TGTGCCAGCAGCCGTCTTAGAGAAGGAGAGCAGTACTTC. This codes for CASSRLREGEQYF.

The rearrangement links TRBV20-1 to TRBJ2-1; unclear D gene. The CDR3 spans 11 residues. Germline CDR1 reads DFQATT; CDR2 reads SNEGSKA (reference sequence). V was clipped by 4 bases and J by 4 bases, with 5 bases between them. This CDR3 reads CSAILYNEQFF. The DNA of the CDR3 is TGCAGTGCTATACTATACAATGAGCAGTTCTTC.

V and J are TRBV5-1 and TRBJ1-1; D not certain. V shed 4 bases and J shed 1 base, with 14 bases lying between them. The CDR3 runs to 15 residues. Looked up from germline, CDR1 is SGHRS and CDR2 is YFSETQ. CDR3 bases: TGCGCCAGCAGCCATACGGGCAAGGGGAACACTGAAGCTTTCTTT. This gives the protein CASSHTGKGNTEAFF.

The chain couples TRBV7-3 to TRBJ1-1, with D possibly being TRBD1 (5 bases). The CDR3 spans 14 residues. Trimming left V 3 bases short and J 2 bases short, with 10 bases between. Germline V gives CDR1 SGHTA, CDR2 FQGTGA. The CDR3 loop reads CASSLGPTNTEAFF. CDR3 DNA: TGTGCCAGCAGCTTGGGACCGACCAACACTGAAGCTTTCTTT.

This clone was observed a single time. This chain links TRBV27 with TRBJ1-5; a weak D match, TRBD1 (5 bases). V was shortened by 2 bases and J by 0 bases, with 14 bases between the two germline ends. The CDR3 has 17 residues. The germline gives CDR1 MNHEY, CDR2 SMNVEV (reference sequence). The CDR3 here is CASSLSGGFGSNQPQHF. CDR3 sequence (DNA): TGTGCCAGCAGTTTAAGCGGGGGGTTCGGTAGCAATCAGCCCCAGCATTTT.

This sequence joins TRBV6-4 and TRBJ2-2, with no clear D. Trimming took 3 bases from V and 1 from J, leaving 0 bases between them. The V gene's germline CDR1 is MRHNA and CDR2 SNTAGT. There are 12 residues in the CDR3. Here the CDR3 DNA reads TGTGCCAGCAGTGAGAACACCGGGGAGCTGTTTTTT. Translating gives CASSENTGELFF.

The gene calls are TRBV9 and TRBJ2-7, with D possibly called TRBD1 or TRBD2 (5 bases each). Germline V lookup: CDR1 SGDLS, CDR2 YYNGEE. This CDR3 comprises 14 residues. The V end was cut by 0 bases, the J end by 5 bases, with 12 bases between. The CDR3 DNA sequence: TGTGCCAGCAGCGTAGGTGTAGGGACGAACGAGCAGTACTTC. Encoded protein: CASSVGVGTNEQYF.

This rearrangement joins TRBV6-1 to TRBJ1-1; D gene uncertain. The germline gives CDR1 MNHNS, CDR2 SASEGT. There are 12 residues in the CDR3. V lost 4 bases, J lost 5 bases, and 8 bases lay in between. CDR3 residues: CASSVGLTEAFF. The CDR3 nucleotides read TGTGCCAGCAGTGTAGGGCTGACTGAAGCTTTCTTT.

V and J are TRBV2 and TRBJ2-2; no definite D call. This CDR3 comprises 12 residues. The germline CDR1 and CDR2 sequences are SNHLY and FYNNEI. Deletions cut 8 bases from V and 4 bases from J, with 8 bases between. In DNA, the CDR3 is TGTGCCAGCTCACACCGCACCGGGGAGCTGTTTTTT. Its translation: CASSHRTGELFF. Drawing the rest from reference TRBV2 and TRBJ2-2, the complete variable domain is EPEVTQTPSHQVTQMGQEVILRCVPISNHLYFYWYRQILGQKVEFLVSFYNNEISEKSEIFDDQFSVERPDGSNFTLKIRSTKLEDSAMYFCASSHRTGELFFGEGSRLTVL.

The chain joins TRBV5-1 to TRBJ1-2, with no clear D. The CDR3 loop spans 13 amino acids. The ends were cut back, 0 bases at V and 6 bases at J, with 9 bases in the middle. CDR1 and CDR2 from the germline V gene are SGHRS and YFSETQ. Written as DNA, the CDR3 is TGCGCCAGCAGCTTGGGAGGGAGGGATGGCTACACCTTC. Translated, it gives CASSLGGRDGYTF. Full variable domain (missing parts from reference TRBV5-1 and TRBJ1-2): KAGVTQTPRYLIKTRGQQVTLSCSPISGHRSVSWYQQTPGQGLQFLFEYFSETQRNKGNFPGRFSGRQFSNSRSEMNVSTLELGDSALYLCASSLGGRDGYTFGSGTRLTVV.

The chain carries TRBV11-3 and TRBJ2-3; TRBD2 matches at 8 bases. Germline V gene data show CDR1 as SGHNT and CDR2 as YENEEA. J was trimmed by 2 bases and V by 5 bases; bases with no gene match: 6. The CDR3 sequence is 15 residues long. The CDR3: CASSPGGISTDTQYF. CDR3 nucleotide sequence: TGTGCCAGCAGCCCGGGAGGGATCTCCACAGATACGCAGTATTTT.

The V gene is TRBV18, the J gene TRBJ1-2, with TRBD1 as a possible D gene (6 bases). Germline V gene data show CDR1 as KGHSH and CDR2 as LQKENI. The CDR3 sequence is 14 residues long. Trimming shortened V by 6 bases and J by 10 bases, and 21 bases separated the two germline ends. DNA of the CDR3: TGTGCCAGCTCCTACGGAGACCACAGGGTGGACTACACCTTC. Protein: CASSYGDHRVDYTF.

This clone has only a few counts. V is TRBV27 and J is TRBJ2-7, with D unclear. The ends were cut back, 4 bases at V and 0 bases at J, with 1 base in the middle. Germline lookup yields CDR1 MNHEY and CDR2 SMNVEV (reference sequence). The CDR3 loop spans 11 amino acids. CDR3 region: CASSSSYEQYF. The CDR3 DNA follows: TGTGCCAGCAGTTCCTCCTACGAGCAGTACTTC.